The clone carrying this TCR beta chain turned up a few times. Produced via immunoSEQ multiplex PCR; TCRdb's table is partial and in-frame only. The sample has hundreds of thousands of clones; 75% to 90% are singletons. The data derive from a study of blood T cell repertoires in COVID-19. In the study overall: Nucleic acid was either cDNA or gDNA, and it came from T cells, B-cell-depleted T cells, or PBMCs.

Trimming cost V 6 bases and J 7 bases, with 10 bases left between them. The CDR3 extends over 12 amino acids. The germline CDR1 and CDR2 sequences are ENHRY and SYGVKD. The TCR sequence derives from a woman aged 60-75 years with acute or convalescent COVID-19. The chain recombines TRBV10-3 with TRBJ2-1; D is perhaps TRBD2 (6 bases). The sequenced sample consisted of peripheral blood. The DNA for the CDR3 is TGTGCCATCAGGGGGACTCCTAATGAGCAGTTCTTC. This sequence encodes CAIRGTPNEQFF.